These 8 T cell receptor beta chains came from one sample sequenced in a study of blood T cell repertoires in COVID-19. The table came from immunoSEQ multiplex PCR; TCRdb's copy has only in-frame clones and leaves some out. The sample yields 310,000 or so clones, approximately 90% seen once. The sequencing input was peripheral blood. The receptors stem from a woman aged 25 to 39 with COVID-19, enrolled during active disease.

The chain links TRBV5-6 to TRBJ1-1; no definite D call. The CDR3 is 11 residues long. CDR1 is SGHDT, CDR2 YYEEEE, per germline. The V gene lost 5 bases and the J gene lost 10 bases, with 12 bases spanning the gap. The CDR3 bases are TGTGCCAGCAGACCTTTAGTTCGAGCTTTCTTT. As protein: CASRPLVRAFF.

The V and J genes are TRBV11-2 and TRBJ2-7; a possible D gene is TRBD2 (5 bases). The CDR3 contains 13 residues. Germline V lookup: CDR1 SGHAT, CDR2 FQNNGV. V was cut by 5 bases and J by 4 bases, with 12 bases left in between. The CDR3 region is CASSPPPGYEQYF. DNA of the CDR3: TGTGCCAGCAGCCCACCCCCGGGGTACGAGCAGTACTTC.

The J gene is TRBJ2-7, the V gene TRBV14; D is undetermined. This CDR3 is built from 14 residues. The ends were cut back, 4 bases at V and 5 bases at J, with 15 bases in the middle. Germline-derived CDR1 and CDR2 are SGHDN and FVKESK. CDR3 coding DNA: TGTGCCAGCAGCCGGTCCGGGTCCCTCAACGAGCAGTACTTC. Encoded protein: CASSRSGSLNEQYF.

The CDR3 sequence is CASSDSLADYNEQFF. CDR3 DNA sequence: TGTGCCAGCAGTGACAGCCTAGCGGATTACAATGAGCAGTTCTTC. The chain employs TRBV9 and TRBJ2-1, with 7 bases that match TRBD2. The germline gives CDR1 SGDLS, CDR2 YYNGEE. Losses at the gene ends were 5 bases for V and 4 bases for J; bases not matched to a gene: 9. The CDR3 runs 15 residues.

As for this clone: Its ends do not fully match the called genes, so a read error is possible. The chain couples TRBV10-3 to TRBJ1-1; TRBD1 is a possible D gene (6 bases). The CDR3 runs to 11 residues. The germline V gene encodes CDR1 ENHRY and CDR2 SYGVKD. CDR3 region: CASKTGSEGFF. CDR3 coding DNA: TGTGCCTCGAAGACAGGATCCGAAGGTTTCTTT.

The CDR3 spells CSVETRFTDTQYF. The CDR3 DNA sequence: TGCAGCGTTGAAACGAGATTCACAGATACGCAGTATTTT. The chain employs TRBV29-1 and TRBJ2-3; D remains unclear. Germline CDR1 reads SQVTM; CDR2 reads ANQGSEA. The CDR3 spans 13 residues. Trimming removed 2 bases from V and 2 bases from J, with 8 bases in between.

The rearrangement joins TRBV19 to TRBJ2-1, with TRBD2 matching over 10 bases. This CDR3 spans 16 amino acids. V shed 6 bases and J 0 bases; nucleotides not matched to a gene: 5. Germline V gene lookup returns CDR1 LNHDA and CDR2 SQIVND (reference sequence). The CDR3 protein is CASRTIAGGSYNEQFF. In nucleotides, the CDR3 is TGTGCCAGTAGGACTATAGCGGGAGGCTCCTACAATGAGCAGTTCTTC.

The genes are TRBV7-9 and TRBJ2-7; 8 nucleotides line up with TRBD2. The V segment lost 6 bases and the J segment 5 bases; nucleotides outside the gene matches: 9. The CDR3 is made up of 14 amino acids. The V gene's germline CDR1 is SEHNR and CDR2 FQNEAQ (reference sequence). The CDR3: CASRYGTSGDEQYF. The DNA for the CDR3 is TGTGCCAGCAGGTACGGGACTAGTGGCGACGAGCAGTACTTC.